This TCR beta chain was observed in a study of Ad26.COV2.S vaccination and SARS-CoV-2 variants. Treatment specified: roughly 18 received Ad26.COV2.S at low or high dose, single or two shots; 5 received placebo; per-sample allocation not given. Sample collection was performed on day 63 after the first vaccine or placebo injection. The protocol was immunoSEQ multiplex PCR, while the TCRdb copy is restricted to in-frame clones and leaves out a portion. The sample yields 400,000 to 450,000 clones, over 75% seen once. V dropped 0 bases and J dropped 6 bases, with 11 bases sitting between them. The CDR3 is 14 amino acids. Looked up from germline, CDR1 is ENHRY and CDR2 is SYGVKD. The count of this clone is one.

The chain uses TRBV10-3 and TRBJ1-2, with TRBD1 as a possible D gene (5 bases). Sequenced material: peripheral blood, taken in a trial of Ad26.COV2.S vaccine versus placebo. The receptor was derived from a person aged 18 to 59 who received the Ad26.COV2.S COVID-19 vaccine or a placebo. The CDR3 nucleotides are TGTGCCATCAGTGAGTCATCCGGGGCCAATGGCTACACCTTC. Translation gives CAISESSGANGYTF.